This T cell receptor (beta chain) appears in the sequencing data of a study of OX40 agonist ivuxolimab in advanced cancers. For the study in its entirety: Ivuxolimab, which targeted the costimulatory receptor OX40 (CD134), was an agonistic, fully human IgG2 monoclonal antibody. Intravenous ivuxolimab was administered to patients every 2 weeks at six dose levels: 0.01, 0.1, 0.3, 1.5, 3 and 10 mg/kg. Of the 50 to 55 patients in dose escalation, about 20 had hepatocellular carcinoma, around 15 had melanoma, 9 had renal cell carcinoma and 9 had head and neck cancer. In the dose-escalation cohort, 82.7% of patients were male, and the mean age was roughly 60 years, with a range of 23 to 79. Prior anti-PD-1, anti-PD-L1 or anti-CTLA-4 therapy was permitted, and checkpoint inhibitors had been received by approximately 39% of dose-escalation patients. Three dose-escalation patients achieved partial responses, one with hepatocellular carcinoma and two with cutaneous melanoma. The purpose of peripheral TCRbeta sequencing was to test whether ivuxolimab changed TCR sequence diversity and led to clonal T-cell expansion. The paper covers the monotherapy dose-escalation part of the phase I ivuxolimab trial, which included N = 52 patients. Overall study outcomes, separate from this receptor: After ivuxolimab, expanded clones were on average more numerous among CD8+ T cells than among CD4+ T cells. Low levels of normalized T-cell clonal expansion were also seen in some nonresponding patients. In partial responders in the 0.1-3.0 mg/kg groups, normalized peripheral clonal expansion was found to be among the lowest, especially among CD8+ T cells. Antigen specificity was not determined for the clonally expanded peripheral T cells. At doses of 0.1 to 3.0 mg/kg, clonal expansion of both CD4+ and CD8+ blood T cells was observed from baseline to week 6.

Genomic DNA was extracted from sorted cells for sequencing of the TCRbeta CDR3 region. The immunoSEQ Assay was used to sequence the TCRbeta CDR3 regions. TCRdb provides this immuneACCESS table in a form limited to in-frame rearrangements. Some clones are lacking; in checked studies, under half of them reflect an unresolved V gene, and why the rest are absent is not known. The sample has roughly 25,000 clones on record, 65% to 80% of them singletons. The ten top clones hold about 15% of the sample. To note about this clone: What antigen it recognizes has not been identified. Per-base qualities were not stored, and no clone one base away is much larger.

The trial excluded patients who had a history of autoimmune disease or who were on systemic immunosuppression. In every dose cohort, peripheral blood was drawn for TCR sequencing at baseline, cycle 4 day 1, and cycle 7 day 1. The samples were drawn from a first-in-human, open-label, multicenter phase I dose-escalation trial of ivuxolimab. Adults with locally advanced or metastatic head and neck squamous cell, hepatocellular, melanoma or renal cell carcinoma were enrolled in the trial. Before TCR sequencing, CD4+ and CD8+ T cells were separately sorted from peripheral blood. Reading from cysteine to phenylalanine, the CDR3 counts 15 amino acids. The DNA shown is the 45-base CDR3, in frame from base 1. Taken from the germline V gene, the CDR1 and CDR2 loops are SGHTS and YDEGEE. V drops 4 bases and J drops 0 bases, leaving 11 bases in between.

This chain is built from TRBV5-8 and TRBJ1-5; matching of 5 bases hints at TRBD1 as the D gene. Sequencing was performed on CD4+ or CD8+ T cells sorted from blood, taken in a trial of the OX40 agonist ivuxolimab. The TCR was taken from an adult with an advanced solid tumor such as melanoma, head and neck, liver or kidney cancer. This receptor carries the CDR3 CASSQEGSSNQPQHF. The DNA sequence is given as TGTGCCAGCAGCCAGGAGGGGTCTAGCAATCAGCCCCAGCATTTT.